What follows are 15 T cell receptor beta chains derived from one specimen sequenced in a study of response to subunit inactivated influenza vaccine. TCRdb called the RT-PCR reads again in MiXCR, with one record for every CDR3 protein. The data contain some 500,000 distinct CDR3 sequences, 25% of them seen just once; the ten biggest clones take up 1.9%. The sequenced sample was CD4+ T cells sorted from PBMCs, obtained about 5 days after vaccination. The receptors originated from a man between 50 and 59 years old who received an inactivated influenza vaccine.

The chain has TRBV12-3 or TRBV12-4 and TRBJ2-5; 8 bases fit TRBD1. The CDR3 consists of 14 residues. V was pared by 4 bases and J by 5 bases, with 6 bases of the junction left unmatched. The CDR3 here is CASSSWTGRETQYF. The CDR3 DNA is TGTGCCAGCAGTTCCTGGACAGGGCGGGAGACCCAGTACTTC.

The J gene is TRBJ2-3, the V gene TRBV7-2; 9 nucleotides align to TRBD2. Germline V gives CDR1 SGHTA, CDR2 FQGNSA. J lost 1 base, V lost 3 bases, and 2 bases had no gene match. The length of the CDR3 is 15 residues. The CDR3 spells CASSFLAGGTDTQYF. The CDR3 DNA follows: TGTGCCAGCAGCTTCTTAGCGGGGGGCACAGATACGCAGTATTTT.

This clonotype was seen a handful of times. The chain is built from TRBV12-3 or TRBV12-4 and TRBJ1-4; D is possibly TRBD1 (6 bases). The CDR3 totals 17 residues. Trimming shortened V by 1 base and J by 3 bases, and 15 bases separated the two germline ends. The CDR3 sequence is CASSLGGLVAANEKLFF. CDR3 nucleotide sequence: TGTGCCAGCAGTTTAGGGGGGCTTGTGGCAGCTAATGAAAAACTGTTTTTT.

The rearrangement links TRBV5-1 to TRBJ1-4; D is unclear. The V gene lost 0 bases and the J gene lost 0 bases, with 6 bases spanning the gap. This CDR3 has 15 amino acids. Germline lookup yields CDR1 SGHRS and CDR2 YFSETQ. The CDR3 coding sequence is TGCGCCAGCAGCTTGGCATCAGCAACTAATGAAAAACTGTTTTTT. Protein product: CASSLASATNEKLFF.

Ten or more counts support this clonotype. The chain is built from TRBV12-3 or TRBV12-4 and TRBJ2-1; D assignment may be TRBD1 or TRBD2 (7 bases each). Trimming pared 6 bases from V and 3 bases from J, leaving 15 bases between. There are 15 residues in the CDR3. DNA of the CDR3: TGTGCCAGCAGGCACAGGGGAGGGGACTACAATGAGCAGTTCTTC. Amino acids: CASRHRGGDYNEQFF.

The V call is TRBV6-2 or TRBV6-3, the J call TRBJ2-7, with 8 bases matching TRBD1. Per germline, CDR1 MNHEY and CDR2 SVGEGT. Trimming removed 2 bases from V and 2 bases from J; junction bases left unmatched: 8. This CDR3 has 16 amino acids. This CDR3 is CASSYPGQGRTYEQYF. The CDR3 coding sequence is TGTGCCAGCAGTTACCCCGGACAGGGCAGGACCTACGAGCAGTACTTC.

The chain couples TRBV20-1 to TRBJ2-2; TRBD1 matches 10 bases. J lost 5 bases, V lost 0 bases, and 6 bases had no gene match. The germline V gene encodes CDR1 DFQATT and CDR2 SNEGSKA (reference sequence). The CDR3 sequence is 16 residues long. The CDR3 sequence is CSARDDRGRSTGELFF. In DNA form, the CDR3 reads TGCAGTGCTAGAGACGACAGGGGGCGGAGTACCGGGGAGCTGTTTTTT.

The chain recombines TRBV4-3 with TRBJ1-1, with 9 bases fitting TRBD1. CDR1 is LGHNA and CDR2 is YSLEER in the germline V gene. Trimming removed 4 bases from V and 3 bases from J; junction bases left unmatched: 3. The CDR3 is 14 amino acids. The CDR3 reads CASSRTGADTEAFF. CDR3 sequence (DNA): TGCGCCAGCAGCCGGACAGGGGCCGACACTGAAGCTTTCTTT.

This rearrangement joins TRBV20-1 to TRBJ2-7; TRBD2 matches 9 bases. V was clipped by 0 bases and J by 5 bases; unmatched bases: 8. Germline values: CDR1 DFQATT, CDR2 SNEGSKA (reference sequence). The CDR3 is 15 amino acids. The CDR3 protein is CSARDHGGGAHEQYF. The CDR3 DNA reads as TGCAGTGCTAGAGACCACGGCGGGGGGGCCCACGAGCAGTACTTC.

This clonotype was observed a handful of times. The chain links TRBV28 to TRBJ2-3; D remains unclear. Germline V CDR1 and CDR2: MDHEN, SYDVKM. This CDR3 comprises 16 residues. The V end lost 0 bases, the J end lost 0 bases, and 10 bases lay between the germline ends. CDR3 in amino acids: CASSLWASPSTDTQYF. The CDR3 DNA is TGTGCCAGCAGTTTATGGGCGAGTCCTAGCACAGATACGCAGTATTTT.

V and J are TRBV27 and TRBJ1-5; tentative D call: TRBD1 (5 bases). CDR1 MNHEY and CDR2 SMNVEV come from the germline V gene (reference sequence). Trimming took off 3 bases at V and 4 bases at J, with 7 bases between the two ends. This CDR3 spans 13 amino acids. DNA of the CDR3: TGTGCCAGCAGTTTCAGGGAGAATCAGCCCCAGCATTTT. Translation gives CASSFRENQPQHF.

The genes are TRBV10-3 and TRBJ2-5; D ambiguous. The germline V gene has CDR1 ENHRY and CDR2 SYGVKD. The CDR3 spans 14 residues. V was shortened by 3 bases and J by 1 base, with 9 bases between the two germline ends. DNA for the CDR3: TGTGCCATCAGTGATGTCAGCTTCCAAGAGACCCAGTACTTC. This gives the protein CAISDVSFQETQYF.

DNA for the CDR3: TGTGCCATCAGTGACCCGTTACACTATGGCTACACCTTC. Translating it yields CAISDPLHYGYTF. The chain combines TRBV10-3 with TRBJ1-2; D uncertain. Between the trimmed V and J ends, which lost 3 bases and 3 bases, there was a span of 8 bases. The CDR3 has 13 amino acids. Germline CDR1 reads ENHRY; CDR2 reads SYGVKD.

This clonotype was seen only a few times. The rearrangement links TRBV12-3 or TRBV12-4 to TRBJ2-2, with D perhaps being TRBD1 or TRBD2 (5 bases each). This CDR3 spans 15 amino acids. The V and J ends lost 7 bases and 1 base respectively, with 13 bases between them. The CDR3 DNA reads TGTGCCAGCAACCAAGTGGGGGTGAACACCGGGGAGCTGTTTTTT. Translation gives CASNQVGVNTGELFF.

The V gene is TRBV7-8, the J gene TRBJ1-6, with TRBD1 matching 7 bases. Germline V gives CDR1 SGHVS, CDR2 FQNEAQ. CDR3 length: 15 amino acids. V shed 5 bases and J 7 bases; nucleotides not matched to a gene: 8. CDR3 sequence reads: CASSPGAGGNSPLHF. The DNA for the CDR3 is TGTGCCAGCAGCCCCGGGGCAGGGGGAAATTCACCCCTCCACTTT.